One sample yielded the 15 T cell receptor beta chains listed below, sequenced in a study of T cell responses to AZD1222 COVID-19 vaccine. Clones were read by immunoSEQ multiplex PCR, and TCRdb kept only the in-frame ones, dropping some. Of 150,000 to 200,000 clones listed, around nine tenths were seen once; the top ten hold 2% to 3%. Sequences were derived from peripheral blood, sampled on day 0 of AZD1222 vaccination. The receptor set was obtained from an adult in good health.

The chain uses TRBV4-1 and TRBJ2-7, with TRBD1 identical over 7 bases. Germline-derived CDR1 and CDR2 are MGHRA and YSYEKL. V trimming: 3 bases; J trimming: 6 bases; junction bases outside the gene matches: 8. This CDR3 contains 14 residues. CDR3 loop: CASSQTGFSGEQYF. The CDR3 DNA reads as TGCGCCAGCAGCCAGACAGGGTTCTCGGGCGAGCAGTACTTC.

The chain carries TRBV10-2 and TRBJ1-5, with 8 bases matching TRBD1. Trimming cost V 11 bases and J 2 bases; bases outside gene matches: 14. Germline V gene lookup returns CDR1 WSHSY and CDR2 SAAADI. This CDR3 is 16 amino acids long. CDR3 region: CASGGQERAGNQPQHF. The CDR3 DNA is TGCGCCTCGGGGGGACAGGAGAGAGCAGGCAATCAGCCCCAGCATTTT.

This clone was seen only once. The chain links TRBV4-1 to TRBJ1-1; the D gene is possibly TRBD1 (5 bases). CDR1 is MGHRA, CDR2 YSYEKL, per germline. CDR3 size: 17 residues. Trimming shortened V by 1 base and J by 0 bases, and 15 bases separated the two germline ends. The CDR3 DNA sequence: TGCGCCAGCAGCCAAGTAGGCGGGGGGAGAATGAACACTGAAGCTTTCTTT. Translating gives CASSQVGGGRMNTEAFF.

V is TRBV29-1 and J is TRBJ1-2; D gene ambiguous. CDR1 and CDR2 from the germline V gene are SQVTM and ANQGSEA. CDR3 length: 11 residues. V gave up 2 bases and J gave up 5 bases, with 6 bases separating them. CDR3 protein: CSVERGYGYTF. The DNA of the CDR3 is TGCAGCGTTGAACGGGGTTATGGCTACACCTTC.

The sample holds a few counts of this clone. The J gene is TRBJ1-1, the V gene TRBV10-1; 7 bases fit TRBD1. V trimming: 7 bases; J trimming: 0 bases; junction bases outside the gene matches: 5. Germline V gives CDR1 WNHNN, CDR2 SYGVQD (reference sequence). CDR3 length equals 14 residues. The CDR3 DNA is TGCGCCAGCAAGAGCGACAGGGTGAACACTGAAGCTTTCTTT. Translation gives CASKSDRVNTEAFF.

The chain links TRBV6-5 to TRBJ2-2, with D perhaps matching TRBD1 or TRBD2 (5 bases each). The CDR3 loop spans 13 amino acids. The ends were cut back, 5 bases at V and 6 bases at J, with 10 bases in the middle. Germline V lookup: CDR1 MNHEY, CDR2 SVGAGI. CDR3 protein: CASSLMGAGELFF. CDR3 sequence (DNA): TGTGCCAGCAGTCTGATGGGGGCCGGGGAGCTGTTTTTT.

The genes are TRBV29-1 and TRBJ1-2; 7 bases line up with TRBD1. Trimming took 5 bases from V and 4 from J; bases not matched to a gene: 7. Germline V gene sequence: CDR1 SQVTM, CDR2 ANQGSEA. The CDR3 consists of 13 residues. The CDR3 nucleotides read TGCAGCGTTCGAGGAGGGGGCGGCTATGGCTACACCTTC. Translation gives CSVRGGGGYGYTF.

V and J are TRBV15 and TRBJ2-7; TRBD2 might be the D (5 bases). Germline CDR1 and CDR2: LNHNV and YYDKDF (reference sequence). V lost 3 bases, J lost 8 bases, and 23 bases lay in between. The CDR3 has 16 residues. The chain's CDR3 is CATSSPPAPGREKQYF. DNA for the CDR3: TGTGCCACCAGCAGCCCCCCAGCGCCAGGACGGGAAAAGCAGTACTTC.

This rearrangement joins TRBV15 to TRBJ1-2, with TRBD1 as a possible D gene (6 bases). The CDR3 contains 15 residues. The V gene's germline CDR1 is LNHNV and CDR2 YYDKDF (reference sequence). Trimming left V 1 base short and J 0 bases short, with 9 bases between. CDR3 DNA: TGTGCCACCAGCAGAGGACAGGCAGCTAACTATGGCTACACCTTC. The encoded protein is CATSRGQAANYGYTF.

The CDR3 DNA follows: TGTGCCAGCAGCTTGGGTACTAGCGGGCCTCAGTACTTC. Residues: CASSLGTSGPQYF. J is TRBJ2-7 and V is TRBV5-6; 9 bases agree with TRBD2. The CDR3 is 13 amino acids. Germline loops: CDR1 SGHDT, CDR2 YYEEEE. The ends lost 0 bases at V and 10 bases at J; junction bases unmatched: 5.

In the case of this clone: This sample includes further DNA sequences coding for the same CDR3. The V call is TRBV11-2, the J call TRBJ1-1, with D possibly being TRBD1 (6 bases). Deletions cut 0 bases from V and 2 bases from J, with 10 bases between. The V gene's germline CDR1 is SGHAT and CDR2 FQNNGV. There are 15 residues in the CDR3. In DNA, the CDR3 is TGTGCCAGCAGCTTAGAACCGGGGGCAAACACTGAAGCTTTCTTT. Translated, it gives CASSLEPGANTEAFF.

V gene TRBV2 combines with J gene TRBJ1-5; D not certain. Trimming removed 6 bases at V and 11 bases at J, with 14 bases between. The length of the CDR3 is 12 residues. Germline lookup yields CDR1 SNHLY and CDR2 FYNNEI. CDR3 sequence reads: CASRTGVESQHF. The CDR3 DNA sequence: TGTGCCAGCAGGACCGGAGTGGAGTCCCAGCATTTT. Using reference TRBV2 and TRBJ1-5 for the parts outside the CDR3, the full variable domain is EPEVTQTPSHQVTQMGQEVILRCVPISNHLYFYWYRQILGQKVEFLVSFYNNEISEKSEIFDDQFSVERPDGSNFTLKIRSTKLEDSAMYFCASRTGVESQHFGDGTRLSIL.

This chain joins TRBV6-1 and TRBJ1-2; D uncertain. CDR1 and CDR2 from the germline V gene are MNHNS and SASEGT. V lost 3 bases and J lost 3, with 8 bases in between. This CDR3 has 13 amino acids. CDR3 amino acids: CASSDGRDYGYTF. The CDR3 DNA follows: TGTGCCAGCAGTGATGGGAGGGACTATGGCTACACCTTC.

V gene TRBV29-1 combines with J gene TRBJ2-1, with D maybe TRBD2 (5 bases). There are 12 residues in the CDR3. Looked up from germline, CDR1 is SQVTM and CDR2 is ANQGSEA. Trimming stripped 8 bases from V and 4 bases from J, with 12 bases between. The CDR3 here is CSLGVGYNEQFF. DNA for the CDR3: TGCAGCCTGGGAGTAGGGTACAATGAGCAGTTCTTC.

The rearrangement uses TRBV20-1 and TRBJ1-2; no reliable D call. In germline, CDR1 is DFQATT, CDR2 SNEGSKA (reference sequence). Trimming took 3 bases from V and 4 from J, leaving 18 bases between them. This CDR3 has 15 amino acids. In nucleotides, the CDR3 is TGCAGTGCTAGTGGGGAACAGACAAGGTCCTATGGCTACACCTTC. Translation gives CSASGEQTRSYGYTF.